The source of this T cell receptor beta chain is a study of Tregs in tolerant kidney transplant recipients. Study conclusions and caveats: Tolerant patients' donor-specific Tregs expanded beyond overall Tregs, suggesting antigen-driven growth.

Only in-frame clones appear in the TCRdb table, and some are missing; sequencing was by immunoSEQ multiplex PCR. Of some 21,000 clones in the sample, 81% were seen once. Note on this clone: Its antigen is not known.

V gave up 5 bases and J gave up 4 bases, with 5 bases separating them. The CDR3 loop spans 11 amino acids. CDR1 and CDR2 (germline): MNHNS, SASEGT. Recipients received nonmyeloablative bone marrow transplants from related graft donors, with transient mixed chimerism. The sequencing used CD8+ T cells from blood (PBMCs), collected 6 months after the transplant. The chain carries TRBV6-1 and TRBJ1-1; D is uncertain. The receptor comes from a human patient who received a combined kidney and bone marrow transplant. A share of the T cells may be of graft donor origin. CDR3 nucleotide sequence: TGTGCCAGCAGTTTCGGCACTGAAGCTTTCTTT. As protein: CASSFGTEAFF.